One sample yielded the 19 T cell receptor beta chains listed below, sequenced in a study of OX40 agonist ivuxolimab in advanced cancers. Libraries were prepared by immunoSEQ multiplex PCR; TCRdb keeps only in-frame clonotypes and omits some of them. Of 55,000 or so clones in the sample, roughly 90% were seen once. The sample consisted of CD4+ or CD8+ T cells sorted from blood, taken in a trial of the OX40 agonist ivuxolimab. All receptors derive from an adult with an advanced solid tumor such as melanoma, head and neck, liver or kidney cancer.

The chain is built from TRBV4-2 and TRBJ2-1; D unresolved. The CDR3 is 13 amino acids. V lost 0 bases and J 7 bases, leaving 7 bases between the germline ends. The germline V gene has CDR1 LGHNA and CDR2 YNFKEQ. CDR3 loop: CASSQEFLNEQFF. The CDR3 DNA reads TGTGCCAGCAGCCAAGAGTTTCTAAATGAGCAGTTCTTC.

The chain combines TRBV6-1 with TRBJ1-5; D remains ambiguous. V was shortened by 4 bases and J by 1 base, with 8 bases between the two germline ends. This CDR3 is 14 amino acids long. The germline V gene encodes CDR1 MNHNS and CDR2 SASEGT. The CDR3 DNA reads as TGTGCCAGCAGTGTGGGTTCGAGCAATCAGCCCCAGCATTTT. Translating gives CASSVGSSNQPQHF.

The chain links TRBV28 to TRBJ2-2; TRBD1 agrees at 10 bases. Germline-derived CDR1 and CDR2 are MDHEN and SYDVKM. The junction had 14 bases not matched to a gene; V was cut back by 1 base and J by 3 bases. The CDR3 runs to 20 residues. The CDR3 reads CASSLFTGQGNRLYTGELFF. CDR3 in DNA: TGTGCCAGCAGTTTATTTACGGGACAGGGGAATCGTTTATACACCGGGGAGCTGTTTTTT.

The chain combines TRBV5-1 with TRBJ2-1, with D perhaps matching TRBD2 (6 bases). The CDR3 totals 12 residues. Between the trimmed V and J ends, which lost 7 bases and 1 base, there was a span of 6 bases. The germline CDR1 and CDR2 sequences are SGHRS and YFSETQ. CDR3 sequence: CASGTSYNEQFF. In nucleotides, the CDR3 is TGCGCCAGCGGGACTTCCTACAATGAGCAGTTCTTC. Based on the CDR3 plus reference TRBV5-1 and TRBJ2-1, the full variable domain is KAGVTQTPRYLIKTRGQQVTLSCSPISGHRSVSWYQQTPGQGLQFLFEYFSETQRNKGNFPGRFSGRQFSNSRSEMNVSTLELGDSALYLCASGTSYNEQFFGPGTRLTVL.

V gene TRBV2 combines with J gene TRBJ2-1; D gene unclear. This CDR3 has 15 amino acids. V gave up 4 bases and J gave up 6 bases, with 16 bases separating them. Germline V gives CDR1 SNHLY, CDR2 FYNNEI. The CDR3 is CASSGREGLGNEQFF. The CDR3 DNA reads TGTGCCAGCAGTGGGAGAGAAGGGCTGGGCAATGAGCAGTTCTTC.

The gene calls are TRBV7-2 and TRBJ2-2, with 7 bases fitting TRBD2. Germline CDR1 SGHTA, CDR2 FQGNSA. The CDR3 covers 15 residues. After removal of 6 bases from V and 4 bases from J, the junction contained 8 bases not matched to a gene. The CDR3 protein is CASSAGLVGTGELFF. The CDR3 nucleotides read TGTGCCAGCAGTGCCGGACTAGTGGGCACCGGGGAGCTGTTTTTT. The complete variable domain, with remaining parts taken from reference TRBV7-2 and TRBJ2-2, reads GAGVSQSPSNKVTEKGKDVELRCDPISGHTALYWYRQSLGQGLEFLIYFQGNSAPDKSGLPSDRFSAERTGGSVSTLTIQRTQQEDSAVYLCASSAGLVGTGELFFGEGSRLTVL.

CDR3 region: CASSLSNYQETQYF. CDR3 in DNA: TGCGCCAGCAGCTTGTCCAACTACCAAGAGACCCAGTACTTC. This chain connects TRBV5-1 to TRBJ2-5, with D uncertain. The CDR3 runs to 14 residues. V was clipped by 1 base and J by 0 bases, with 7 bases between them. In germline, CDR1 is SGHRS, CDR2 YFSETQ.

This clone showed up just once. This chain connects TRBV10-2 to TRBJ2-1; D might be TRBD2 (6 bases). V lost 10 bases to trimming and J lost 6 bases, with 10 bases between them. The CDR3 is 11 amino acids. Germline lookup yields CDR1 WSHSY and CDR2 SAAADI. The CDR3 DNA reads TGCGCCACCGGGACTCCCAATGAGCAGTTCTTC. This gives the protein CATGTPNEQFF.

This rearrangement joins TRBV7-3 to TRBJ2-7, with unresolved D. V dropped 5 bases and J dropped 5 bases, with 13 bases sitting between them. Germline V CDR1 and CDR2: SGHTA, FQGTGA. The CDR3 is 13 amino acids. The CDR3 sequence: CASSRQDGDEQYF. CDR3 DNA sequence: TGTGCCAGCAGCCGGCAGGATGGGGACGAGCAGTACTTC.

This clone came up once. The chain carries TRBV27 and TRBJ2-1, with TRBD2 identical over 12 bases. The junction had 7 bases not matched to a gene; V was cut back by 5 bases and J by 8 bases. CDR3 length: 15 residues. Germline CDR1 MNHEY, CDR2 SMNVEV (reference sequence). Here the CDR3 DNA reads TGTGCCAGCAGTCCGTCTAGCGGGAGGGACGATGAGCAGTTCTTC. Its protein product is CASSPSSGRDDEQFF.

The chain employs TRBV6-5 and TRBJ1-1, with TRBD1 as a possible D gene (6 bases). Germline V gene sequence: CDR1 MNHEY, CDR2 SVGAGI. With 6 bases removed from V and 0 bases from J, the gap between germline ends came to 11 bases. The CDR3 covers 14 residues. CDR3 protein: CASRIQGMNTEAFF. The CDR3 nucleotides are TGTGCCAGCAGGATACAGGGTATGAACACTGAAGCTTTCTTT.

The J gene is TRBJ2-7, the V gene TRBV7-8; TRBD2 might be the D (5 bases). The CDR3 loop spans 15 amino acids. V was clipped by 5 bases and J by 5 bases, with 19 bases between them. Germline CDR1 and CDR2: SGHVS and FQNEAQ. CDR3 sequence (DNA): TGTGCCAGCAGCGCCATGGGGTCGGGGATGGACGAGCAGTACTTC. Amino acid sequence: CASSAMGSGMDEQYF. Filled out from reference TRBV7-8 and TRBJ2-7, the complete variable domain reads GAGVSQSPRYKVAKRGQDVALRCDPISGHVSLFWYQQALGQGPEFLTYFQNEAQLDKSGLPSDRFFAERPEGSVSTLKIQRTQQEDSAVYLCASSAMGSGMDEQYFGPGTRLTVT.

The V and J genes are TRBV7-9 and TRBJ1-4; possibly TRBD1 for D (6 bases). The V end was cut by 1 base, the J end by 5 bases, with 14 bases between. Per the germline V gene, CDR1 is SEHNR and CDR2 is FQNEAQ (reference sequence). This CDR3 is 16 amino acids long. The CDR3 coding sequence is TGTGCCAGCAGCTTAGGACCCGGGGGGCCGAATGAAAAACTGTTTTTT. Protein product: CASSLGPGGPNEKLFF. Complete variable domain (other parts from reference TRBV7-9 and TRBJ1-4): DTGVSQNPRHKITKRGQNVTFRCDPISEHNRLYWYRQTLGQGPEFLTYFQNEAQLEKSRLLSDRFSAERPKGSFSTLEIQRTEQGDSAMYLCASSLGPGGPNEKLFFGSGTQLSVL.

The V and J genes are TRBV22-1 and TRBJ2-6. TRBV22-1 is a listed pseudogene. This CDR3 has 17 residues. The CDR3 sequence: CPGRFNGEQSRANVLTF. The CDR3 DNA follows: TGTCCTGGGAGATTCAACGGCGAACAAAGTCGGGCCAACGTCCTGACTTTC.

The gene calls are TRBV5-1 and TRBJ2-2; D might be TRBD1 (6 bases). CDR1 is SGHRS and CDR2 is YFSETQ in the germline V gene. The germline V and J ends were trimmed by 4 bases and 7 bases, with 8 bases remaining between them. The CDR3 loop spans 12 amino acids. The CDR3 coding sequence is TGCGCCAGCAGCACAGGGATCGGGGAGCTGTTTTTT. Protein sequence: CASSTGIGELFF.

This chain joins TRBV6-1 and TRBJ2-4; D is possibly TRBD2 (6 bases). In germline, CDR1 is MNHNS, CDR2 SASEGT. V dropped 2 bases and J dropped 4 bases, with 9 bases sitting between them. CDR3 length: 14 residues. For the CDR3, the DNA is TGTGCCAGCAGTGAATTCGGGGGAAAAAACATTCAGTACTTC. It encodes CASSEFGGKNIQYF.

A few counts support this clone. The rearrangement uses TRBV6-6 and TRBJ1-5; D is unclear. CDR1 and CDR2 (germline): MNHNY, SVGAGI (reference sequence). Trimming shortened V by 7 bases and J by 6 bases, and 10 bases separated the two germline ends. The CDR3 runs 12 residues. The CDR3 bases are TGTGCCAGCACTGGGATAGGTCAGCCCCAGCATTTT. Protein sequence: CASTGIGQPQHF.

This clone was recorded once. The chain uses TRBV5-5 and TRBJ1-4; TRBD1 aligns across 10 bases. CDR1 is SGHKS, CDR2 YYEKEE, per germline (reference sequence). The CDR3 extends over 15 amino acids. Unmatched junction bases numbered 5, after V lost 2 bases and J lost 7 bases. The chain's CDR3 is CASSFQRTGGEKLFF. In nucleotides, the CDR3 is TGTGCCAGCAGCTTCCAGAGGACAGGGGGTGAAAAACTGTTTTTT.

V and J are TRBV2 and TRBJ1-1; 10 bases line up with TRBD1. Unmatched junction bases numbered 5, after V lost 7 bases and J lost 3 bases. The CDR3 is 14 amino acids. Germline V gene lookup returns CDR1 SNHLY and CDR2 FYNNEI. The CDR3 region has the DNA TGTGCCAGCACCCAGGACAGGGGGGACACTGAAGCTTTCTTT. Amino acid sequence: CASTQDRGDTEAFF.